These T cell receptor beta chains were read from a single sample in a study of blood T cell repertoires in COVID-19. This table comes from immunoSEQ multiplex PCR, and its TCRdb copy is limited to in-frame clones, with some not included. The repertoire has tens of thousands of clones, 82% of them found once; the top ten carry roughly an eighth. Sequences were obtained from peripheral blood. The receptors here all came from a woman older than 75 with acute or convalescent COVID-19. The CDR3 runs from the conserved cysteine through the conserved F or W. The size field is filled for only some rows; it gives once, few, many or a size class.

j_call,v_call,clone_size,cdr3_aa
TRBJ1-2,TRBV7-8,-,CASSSTGQADYGYTF
TRBJ1-1,TRBV11-2,-,CASSLAGQMNTEAFF
TRBJ2-1,TRBV7-9,-,CASSLGSSYNEQFF
TRBJ1-3,TRBV7-8,-,CASSLEGDTGWAPGNTIYF
TRBJ2-3,TRBV12-3/TRBV12-4,-,CASSIIGGDTQYF
TRBJ2-7,TRBV6-6,-,CASSYPSYEQYF
TRBJ2-1,TRBV5-4,-,CASSFGTTRGEQFF
TRBJ2-5,TRBV11-2,few,CASSLSPGSGETQYF
TRBJ1-5,TRBV27,once,CASSSQRQGASQPQHF
TRBJ2-7,TRBV19,-,CASSMRTDTYEQYF
TRBJ2-5,TRBV9,-,CASSVDPGGRETQYF
TRBJ1-2,TRBV12-3/TRBV12-4,-,CASSLNRGGYTF
TRBJ2-5,TRBV9,-,CASSDGTPPETQYF
TRBJ2-1,TRBV7-6,few,CASSQGQLNEQFF
TRBJ1-5,TRBV6-6,-,CASSYFYRDSNQPQHF
TRBJ2-7,TRBV4-3,-,CASSQEGAGRGGEQYF
TRBJ1-2,TRBV5-4,-,CASSLVRGRYYGYTF
TRBJ2-4,TRBV30,-,CAWSGGGRGPTGKNIQYF
TRBJ2-1,TRBV9,-,CASSVSPRRDEQFF
TRBJ2-2,TRBV5-1,once,CASSRLAGGVRDTGELFF
TRBJ1-3,TRBV3-1/TRBV3-2,-,CASSLRQPGNTIYF
TRBJ1-1,TRBV28,many,CASSSGTGGAGTEAFF
TRBJ1-1,TRBV10-3,-,CAISEGGLNTEAFF
TRBJ2-7,TRBV10-2,-,CASSERGRNEQYF
TRBJ1-1,TRBV27,medium-sized,CASSPDRDTEAFF
TRBJ2-7,TRBV5-1,-,CASSPRTSGSYEQYF
TRBJ2-3,TRBV6-1,-,CASSEAYSGSRTDTQYF
TRBJ2-7,TRBV7-9,-,CASSSPLTGATTYEQYF
TRBJ2-5,TRBV2,-,CASSSSTVPGETQYF
TRBJ2-7,TRBV5-6,-,CASSLATETYEQYF
TRBJ2-4,TRBV28,once,CASSLLGVDKNIQYF
TRBJ2-7,TRBV19,-,CASSTARLRDRGTEQYF
TRBJ2-7,TRBV15,-,CATSRDSIRGNDEQYF
TRBJ1-5,TRBV24-1,many,CATSDPKTGDSQPQHF
TRBJ1-1,TRBV19,-,CASRLAGGTEAFF
TRBJ2-7,TRBV28,few,CASSPRGGLKYF
TRBJ2-1,TRBV2,-,CASSAPRSGRAPNEQFF
TRBJ2-7,TRBV27,-,CATSTGSQLFEQYF
TRBJ2-5,TRBV5-1,-,CASSLVSGIQETQYF
TRBJ1-1,TRBV29-1,-,CSDIGTGAAFF
TRBJ1-2,TRBV6-2/TRBV6-3,few,CASSSKQTGGDGYTF
TRBJ1-1,TRBV6-5,-,CASSTGIGGTEAFF
TRBJ2-5,TRBV19,-,CASSTQGTGILQYF
TRBJ2-1,TRBV5-1,-,CASSQPPSEQFF
TRBJ2-2,TRBV9,-,CASSVGGGITGELFF
TRBJ1-2,TRBV5-1,-,CASSMPGQGADGYTF
TRBJ1-3,TRBV7-6,-,CASSLASTVAGNTIYF
TRBJ2-5,TRBV18,-,CASSREGLAQETQYF
TRBJ1-1,TRBV2,-,CASRATGGIGNTEAFF
TRBJ2-3,TRBV5-1,-,CASSLVGGRPTDTQYF
TRBJ2-3,TRBV7-6,-,CASSLSGRGPTDTQYF
TRBJ2-1,TRBV4-1,-,CASSQGLAGVTTYNEQFF
TRBJ2-2,TRBV5-1,-,CASSLAGSGGAGELFF
TRBJ1-2,TRBV6-1,-,CASSDGALGGYTF
TRBJ2-7,TRBV4-3,-,CASSQGVAGSYEQYF